These 31 T cell receptor beta chains came from one sample sequenced in a study of cytomegalovirus exposure and HLA in healthy donors. PCR was performed using 60 Vbeta and 13 Jbeta primers. Clones were sequenced by immunoSEQ multiplex PCR, and TCRdb holds only the in-frame ones, with some missing. Of about 110,000 clones listed, 79% are singletons. The sample comprised PBMCs. The receptors derive from a man younger than 40 in good health and CMV-seropositive.

In DNA, the CDR3 is TGTGCCAGCAGCTTAGGCGCAGGGAACGAGCAGTACTTC. Its translation is CASSLGAGNEQYF. The chain links TRBV7-3 to TRBJ2-7, with D possibly TRBD1 on 5 matching bases. Between the trimmed V and J ends, which lost 2 bases and 5 bases, there was a span of 10 bases. CDR3 length equals 13 residues. The germline V gene has CDR1 SGHTA and CDR2 FQGTGA. Drawing the rest from reference TRBV7-3 and TRBJ2-7, the complete variable domain is GAGVSQTPSNKVTEKGKYVELRCDPISGHTALYWYRQSLGQGPEFLIYFQGTGAADDSGLPNDRFFAVRPEGSVSTLKIQRTERGDSAVYLCASSLGAGNEQYFGPGTRLTVT.

Concerning this clone itself: The sample holds other DNA sequences that translate to the same CDR3. The rearrangement links TRBV29-1 to TRBJ2-1; the match to TRBD2 covers 10 bases. Trimming took 4 bases from V and 6 from J; bases not matched to a gene: 6. The germline V gene encodes CDR1 SQVTM and CDR2 ANQGSEA. The CDR3 has 14 residues. CDR3 sequence (DNA): TGCAGCGTTGTAGCGGGGGGACAAACCAATGAGCAGTTCTTC. Its translation is CSVVAGGQTNEQFF.

This clone was observed a single time. The chain links TRBV2 to TRBJ1-2; no definite D call. CDR3 size: 15 residues. Germline CDR1 and CDR2: SNHLY and FYNNEI. With 2 bases removed from V and 5 bases from J, the gap between germline ends came to 15 bases. The CDR3 spells CASSERRRAEYGYTF. The CDR3 nucleotides are TGTGCCAGCAGTGAAAGGCGGAGAGCGGAGTATGGCTACACCTTC.

This rearrangement joins TRBV5-4 to TRBJ2-5; D is possibly TRBD2 (6 bases). CDR3 length: 16 amino acids. From germline, CDR1 is SGHNT and CDR2 YYREEE (reference sequence). Deletions cut 4 bases from V and 1 base from J, with 17 bases between. The CDR3 coding sequence is TGTGCCAGCAGCCGACTTAGCGGCGCCGGCCAAGAGACCCAGTACTTC. Translation gives CASSRLSGAGQETQYF.

The chain joins TRBV5-1 to TRBJ2-3; 11 bases line up with TRBD2. The length of the CDR3 is 17 residues. V gave up 2 bases and J gave up 0 bases; unmatched junction bases: 5. The germline V gene encodes CDR1 SGHRS and CDR2 YFSETQ. In DNA form, the CDR3 reads TGCGCCAGCAGCTTTACTAGCGGGGGCCCTAGCACAGATACGCAGTATTTT. Protein: CASSFTSGGPSTDTQYF.

The chain uses TRBV6-1 and TRBJ2-4; D is ambiguous. The CDR3 loop spans 15 amino acids. V lost 4 bases to trimming and J lost 1 base, with 11 bases between them. Germline loops: CDR1 MNHNS, CDR2 SASEGT. CDR3 bases: TGTGCCAGCAGTGCCGACGAGGCGGCCAAAAACATTCAGTACTTC. As protein: CASSADEAAKNIQYF.

About this clone: Additional DNA sequences in this sample encode the identical CDR3. The chain is built from TRBV6-4 and TRBJ2-3, with D uncertain. The CDR3 has 14 amino acids. Germline values: CDR1 MRHNA, CDR2 SNTAGT. Between the trimmed V and J ends, which lost 4 bases and 5 bases, there was a span of 13 bases. The CDR3 sequence: CASSVYGDQDTQYF. CDR3 bases: TGTGCCAGCAGTGTTTACGGAGATCAAGATACGCAGTATTTT.

V usage is TRBV2 and J usage is TRBJ1-1; 7 positions agree with TRBD1. With V trimmed by 7 bases and J by 10 bases, 6 bases remained unmatched. CDR1 is SNHLY and CDR2 is FYNNEI in the germline V gene. The CDR3 has 11 amino acids. The CDR3 region is CASIYRGGAFF. The CDR3 DNA is TGTGCCAGCATCTACAGGGGAGGAGCTTTCTTT.

V usage is TRBV11-1 and J usage is TRBJ2-2, with a possible D match to TRBD2 (7 bases). This CDR3 has 17 residues. Germline CDR1 SGHAT, CDR2 FQDESV (reference sequence). V was pared by 5 bases and J by 5 bases, with 21 bases between. DNA of the CDR3: TGTGCCAGCAGCCTCAACCTCCGGGGGGCGCGAACCGGGGAGCTGTTTTTT. It specifies CASSLNLRGARTGELFF.

This clone has more than one count but fewer than ten. The chain recombines TRBV6-1 with TRBJ2-1; D perhaps matches TRBD2 (6 bases). The CDR3 loop spans 16 amino acids. Trimming pared 0 bases from V and 8 bases from J, leaving 17 bases between. CDR1 is MNHNS, CDR2 SASEGT, per germline. The chain's CDR3 is CASSEAIGGALDEQFF. CDR3 sequence (DNA): TGTGCCAGCAGTGAAGCGATCGGGGGTGCACTGGATGAGCAGTTCTTC.

This clone occurred once. The chain is built from TRBV11-1 and TRBJ2-7; 8 bases match TRBD1. With V trimmed by 5 bases and J by 5 bases, 5 bases remained unmatched. This CDR3 has 13 amino acids. Germline lookup yields CDR1 SGHAT and CDR2 FQDESV (reference sequence). In DNA, the CDR3 is TGTGCCAGCAGCCGGCAGGGGGCGGACGAGCAGTACTTC. Its translation: CASSRQGADEQYF.

V gene TRBV19 combines with J gene TRBJ1-5; 8 bases are shared with TRBD1. The CDR3 is 15 residues long. Germline assignment: CDR1 LNHDA and CDR2 SQIVND (reference sequence). V gave up 6 bases and J gave up 2 bases; unmatched junction bases: 6. This CDR3 is CASRPDREGNQPQHF. The CDR3 region has the DNA TGTGCCAGTAGACCGGACAGGGAGGGCAATCAGCCCCAGCATTTT.

V gene TRBV5-1 combines with J gene TRBJ2-3; D gene unclear. Trimming cost V 0 bases and J 6 bases, with 5 bases left between them. CDR3 length: 12 residues. The germline V gene has CDR1 SGHRS and CDR2 YFSETQ. DNA of the CDR3: TGCGCCAGCAGCTTGGCCGGGGATACGCAGTATTTT. It translates to CASSLAGDTQYF.

This clone was seen a handful of times. The chain employs TRBV27 and TRBJ2-2, with 8 bases that match TRBD2. CDR3 length equals 16 residues. After removal of 6 bases from V and 0 bases from J, the junction contained 6 bases not matched to a gene. CDR1 and CDR2 from the germline V gene are MNHEY and SMNVEV (reference sequence). As DNA, the CDR3 is TGTGCCAGCAGCCGTAGCGGGGTAACGAACACCGGGGAGCTGTTTTTT. Its translation: CASSRSGVTNTGELFF.

The chain uses TRBV5-6 and TRBJ2-3; 8 bases align to TRBD2. Per the germline V gene, CDR1 is SGHDT and CDR2 is YYEEEE. The trim removed 4 bases at V and 4 bases at J, leaving 5 bases unmatched. This CDR3 is built from 14 residues. CDR3 protein: CASSPGGWADTQYF. The CDR3 region has the DNA TGTGCCAGCAGCCCGGGGGGGTGGGCAGATACGCAGTATTTT.

The chain employs TRBV25-1 and TRBJ2-5; D is undetermined. Germline V gene sequence: CDR1 MGHDK, CDR2 SYGVNS. V gave up 1 base and J gave up 4 bases, with 7 bases separating them. The CDR3 covers 13 residues. CDR3 amino acids: CASSESSRETQYF. CDR3 in DNA: TGTGCCAGCAGTGAATCGAGTCGAGAGACCCAGTACTTC.

The CDR3 nucleotides are TGTGCCAGCAGTGAACGTGGGCTGGGCAATCAGCCCCAGCATTTT. It encodes CASSERGLGNQPQHF. The gene calls are TRBV25-1 and TRBJ1-5; unclear D gene. V was pared by 2 bases and J by 2 bases, with 10 bases between. This CDR3 has 15 residues. Per germline, CDR1 MGHDK and CDR2 SYGVNS. Filled out from reference TRBV25-1 and TRBJ1-5, the complete variable domain reads EADIYQTPRYLVIGTGKKITLECSQTMGHDKMYWYQQDPGMELHLIHYSYGVNSTEKGDLSSESTVSRIRTEHFPLTLESARPSHTSQYLCASSERGLGNQPQHFGDGTRLSIL.

The chain uses TRBV7-9 and TRBJ2-1; D is perhaps TRBD1 (6 bases). The germline V gene has CDR1 SEHNR and CDR2 FQNEAQ (reference sequence). CDR3 length equals 14 residues. V dropped 1 base and J dropped 4 bases, with 8 bases sitting between them. CDR3 sequence (DNA): TGTGCCAGCAGCTTAGTCACAGGGTACAATGAGCAGTTCTTC. This gives the protein CASSLVTGYNEQFF.

The chain links TRBV18 to TRBJ2-1; 7 bases map to TRBD1. This CDR3 comprises 17 residues. With 1 base clipped from V and 3 bases from J, the junction kept 9 bases outside the gene matches. CDR1 is KGHSH and CDR2 is LQKENI in the germline V gene. This CDR3 is CASSPLPQGYFYNEQFF. DNA for the CDR3: TGTGCCAGCTCACCACTTCCACAGGGGTATTTCTACAATGAGCAGTTCTTC.

V gene TRBV19 combines with J gene TRBJ1-5; possible D gene TRBD1, 6 bases. The germline V and J ends were trimmed by 1 base and 7 bases, with 17 bases remaining between them. Germline loops: CDR1 LNHDA, CDR2 SQIVND (reference sequence). This CDR3 spans 16 amino acids. Here the CDR3 reads CASSIVWTEVRQPQHF. In nucleotides, the CDR3 is TGTGCCAGTAGTATAGTCTGGACAGAGGTTCGGCAGCCCCAGCATTTT.

This clone appeared a single time. This chain connects TRBV5-4 to TRBJ2-3; 16 bases agree with TRBD2. Germline loops: CDR1 SGHNT, CDR2 YYREEE (reference sequence). CDR3 length: 18 residues. V lost 5 bases to trimming and J lost 5 bases; unmatched junction nucleotides: 11. The CDR3 reads CASRVGTSGGAVQDTQYF. In DNA form, the CDR3 reads TGTGCCAGCAGGGTTGGGACTAGCGGGGGGGCCGTGCAAGATACGCAGTATTTT.

In this sample, this clone turned up once. This chain uses TRBV30 with TRBJ2-7, with TRBD1 matching 11 bases. V shed 2 bases, J shed 5 bases, and the junction held 8 bases outside the gene matches. CDR1 and CDR2 from the germline V gene are GTSNPN and SVGIG (reference sequence). This CDR3 spans 15 amino acids. Written as DNA, the CDR3 is TGTGCCTGGAGTACGGGACAGGGGGGGCTGGACGAGCAGTACTTC. Translated, it gives CAWSTGQGGLDEQYF.

The chain combines TRBV11-3 with TRBJ1-2; 9 bases map to TRBD1. The CDR3 consists of 14 residues. The V segment lost 4 bases and the J segment 2 bases; nucleotides outside the gene matches: 2. Germline loops: CDR1 SGHNT, CDR2 YENEEA. Written as DNA, the CDR3 is TGTGCCAGCAGCTCGACAGGGGGGAACTATGGCTACACCTTC. Amino acids: CASSSTGGNYGYTF.

The V call is TRBV2, the J call TRBJ2-5, with D possibly TRBD2 on 6 matching bases. V lost 5 bases, J lost 5 bases, and 15 bases lay in between. Looked up from germline, CDR1 is SNHLY and CDR2 is FYNNEI. The CDR3 is made up of 14 amino acids. CDR3 DNA: TGTGCCAGCAGTAAAGGTCGTGCGGGGGAGACCCAGTACTTC. It specifies CASSKGRAGETQYF.

The rearrangement links TRBV11-2 to TRBJ2-3; 15 bases match TRBD2. Trimming cost V 5 bases and J 8 bases; bases outside gene matches: 14. The germline V gene has CDR1 SGHAT and CDR2 FQNNGV. The CDR3 loop spans 18 amino acids. CDR3 DNA: TGTGCCAGCAGCACCTCGTTGGGACTAGCGGGGGGAAGTGGTACGCAGTATTTT. It is translated as CASSTSLGLAGGSGTQYF.

This chain connects TRBV28 to TRBJ2-5; 8 positions agree with TRBD1. Germline loops: CDR1 MDHEN, CDR2 SYDVKM. This CDR3 spans 13 amino acids. With V trimmed by 1 base and J by 5 bases, 0 bases remained unmatched. The chain's CDR3 is CASSLYRGETQYF. CDR3 coding DNA: TGTGCCAGCAGTTTATACAGGGGGGAGACCCAGTACTTC.

This clone was detected only a few times. V usage is TRBV19 and J usage is TRBJ2-7; tentatively, D is TRBD2 (5 bases). CDR3 length equals 14 residues. V lost 9 bases to trimming and J lost 5 bases, with 20 bases between them. Germline CDR1 LNHDA, CDR2 SQIVND (reference sequence). CDR3 protein: CASSDGVGFDEQYF. The CDR3 DNA is TGTGCCAGCTCGGACGGGGTAGGTTTCGACGAGCAGTACTTC.

This chain links TRBV27 with TRBJ2-1; 14 bases align to TRBD2. V lost 6 bases to trimming and J lost 4 bases; unmatched junction nucleotides: 8. The CDR3 sequence is 17 residues long. Germline CDR1 is MNHEY and CDR2 is SMNVEV (reference sequence). The CDR3 protein is CASSPRGTSGGYNEQFF. The CDR3 nucleotides read TGTGCCAGCAGCCCAAGAGGGACTAGCGGGGGTTACAATGAGCAGTTCTTC.

The V gene is TRBV7-8, the J gene TRBJ2-3; 13 nucleotides line up with TRBD2. CDR1 and CDR2 from the germline V gene are SGHVS and FQNEAQ. The CDR3 contains 16 residues. The ends lost 1 base at V and 7 bases at J; junction bases unmatched: 5. The CDR3 sequence is CASSLGLAGGPNTQYF. DNA of the CDR3: TGTGCCAGCAGCTTAGGACTAGCGGGGGGCCCAAATACGCAGTATTTT.

The J gene is TRBJ2-5, the V gene TRBV9, with D unclear. The CDR3 has 15 residues. Trimming pared 0 bases from V and 2 bases from J, leaving 11 bases between. Per germline, CDR1 SGDLS and CDR2 YYNGEE. CDR3 nucleotide sequence: TGTGCCAGCAGCGTAGCTCTGGCGGAACAAGAGACCCAGTACTTC. Its translation is CASSVALAEQETQYF. Together with reference TRBV9 and TRBJ2-5, the CDR3 gives the full variable domain: DSGVTQTPKHLITATGQRVTLRCSPRSGDLSVYWYQQSLDQGLQFLIQYYNGEERAKGNILERFSAQQFPDLHSELNLSSLELGDSALYFCASSVALAEQETQYFGPGTRLLVL.

Note on this clone: A read error may account for a junction end that differs from germline. The CDR3 here is CASHGPATRETRYF. CDR3 DNA sequence: TGTGCCAGCCACGGGCCCGCGACGAGGGAGACCCGGTACTTC. The chain links TRBV25-1 to TRBJ2-5, with a weak D call TRBD2 (5 bases). Germline CDR1 is MGHDK and CDR2 is SYGVNS. The CDR3 covers 14 residues.